The entry that follows covers one T cell receptor (beta chain) sequence. This record comes from a study of blood T cell repertoires in COVID-19. About the study: Collection of acute and convalescent COVID-19 samples took place in the United States, Italy and Spain.

The CDR3 loop spans 15 amino acids. The junction had 7 bases not matched to a gene; V was cut back by 5 bases and J by 1 base. Per germline, CDR1 MNHEY and CDR2 SMNVEV (reference sequence). Using immunoSEQ multiplex PCR, the repertoire was profiled, and TCRdb retains in-frame clones only, with some absent. The profile shows about 88,000 clones, 70% to 90% of them singletons. This clonotype was obtained from a woman in her 70s with acute or convalescent COVID-19. Sequencing was performed on peripheral blood. V and J are TRBV27 and TRBJ2-5, with 7 bases fitting TRBD1. CDR3: CASSHRDRTQETQYF. CDR3 nucleotide sequence: TGTGCCAGCAGTCATAGGGACAGAACCCAAGAGACCCAGTACTTC.